Listed below are T cell receptor beta chains from one sample, sequenced in a study of OX40 agonist ivuxolimab in advanced cancers. Profiling relied on immunoSEQ multiplex PCR, and the TCRdb table lists in-frame clones only, not all of them. The table shows around 64,000 clones, with around 84% occurring only once. Sequences were derived from CD4+ or CD8+ T cells sorted from blood, sampled in a trial of the OX40 agonist ivuxolimab. The receptors were gathered from an adult with an advanced solid tumor such as melanoma, head and neck, liver or kidney cancer. Each CDR3 is given with its conserved first and last residue. The order of the fields is D gene, clone size, V gene, J gene, CDR3 protein, CDR3 DNA. D genes are given only for firm matches. A row's size may be missing; if present it is once, few, many or a size class.

>TRBD2|.|TRBV15|TRBJ2-7
CATSRDPSGVYEQYF
TGTGCCACCAGCAGAGATCCTAGCGGGGTTTACGAGCAGTACTTC
>.|.|TRBV27|TRBJ1-4
CASSPDSAEKLFF
TGTGCCAGCAGTCCGGACAGTGCTGAAAAACTGTTTTTT
>.|.|TRBV11-2|TRBJ1-4
CASSLGLDSATNEKLFF
TGTGCCAGCAGCTTAGGCCTTGACAGTGCAACTAATGAAAAACTGTTTTTT
>.|.|TRBV2|TRBJ1-1
CASSQGVYTEAFF
TGTGCCAGCAGCCAGGGTGTTTACACTGAAGCTTTCTTT
>TRBD2|once|TRBV5-4|TRBJ2-1
CASSLGLAGVGRNEQFF
TGTGCCAGCAGCTTGGGACTAGCGGGAGTAGGTCGGAATGAGCAGTTCTTC
>TRBD1|.|TRBV6-5|TRBJ1-2
CASSHRWTGDGYTF
TGTGCCAGCAGCCATAGGTGGACAGGGGATGGCTACACCTTC
>.|.|TRBV7-9|TRBJ1-5
CASSLGPRIHSNQPQHF
TGTGCCAGCAGCTTAGGGCCGAGAATACATAGCAATCAGCCCCAGCATTTT
>.|.|TRBV9|TRBJ1-1
CASSVQSNTEAFF
TGTGCCAGCAGCGTACAGTCGAACACTGAAGCTTTCTTT
>TRBD1|.|TRBV6-5|TRBJ2-7
CASTRDRGLGYEQYF
TGTGCCAGCACCAGAGACAGGGGGCTTGGCTACGAGCAGTACTTC
>TRBD2|.|TRBV30|TRBJ2-3
CAWSKGAGGRTDTQYF
TGTGCCTGGAGTAAAGGGGCGGGGGGACGCACAGATACGCAGTATTTT
>.|few|TRBV14|TRBJ2-7
CASSLTTTGSFKEQYF
TGTGCCAGCAGCCTAACGACCACCGGGTCCTTTAAGGAGCAGTACTTC
>TRBD1|.|TRBV5-4|TRBJ1-6
CASSPGTGGRSPLHF
TGTGCCAGCAGCCCGGGGACAGGGGGCCGGTCACCCCTCCACTTT
>.|.|TRBV9|TRBJ1-1
CASSVDLGWTEAFF
TGTGCCAGCAGCGTAGATTTAGGATGGACTGAAGCTTTCTTT
>TRBD2|.|TRBV14|TRBJ2-6
CASSKGLESSGANVLTF
TGTGCCAGCAGCAAGGGACTAGAAAGCTCTGGGGCCAACGTCCTGACTTTC
>TRBD2|.|TRBV5-6|TRBJ2-3
CASSPVRSGGSDTQYF
TGTGCCAGCAGCCCCGTTAGGAGCGGGGGTTCAGATACGCAGTATTTT
>TRBD2|many|TRBV7-3|TRBJ2-2
CASSSSGSDTGELFF
TGTGCCAGCAGCTCCAGCGGGAGCGACACCGGGGAGCTGTTTTTT
>.|few|TRBV11-2|TRBJ2-3
CASSFTTTTDTQYF
TGTGCCAGCAGCTTCACGACTACCACAGATACGCAGTATTTT
>.|.|TRBV7-9|TRBJ2-3
CASSPHRSTDTQYF
TGTGCCAGCAGCCCGCACAGGAGCACAGATACGCAGTATTTT
>TRBD1|.|TRBV5-6|TRBJ2-7
CASSWGLDRYEQYF
TGTGCCAGCAGCTGGGGCCTGGACAGGTACGAGCAGTACTTC
>.|.|TRBV4-3|TRBJ1-2
CASSQHWTRGPYGYTF
TGCGCCAGCAGCCAACATTGGACCCGGGGGCCCTATGGCTACACCTTC
>TRBD1|.|TRBV30|TRBJ1-2
CAWSDRGGGYTF
TGTGCCTGGAGTGACAGGGGTGGTGGCTACACCTTC
>.|few|TRBV2|TRBJ1-2
CASSEAQGSGYTF
TGTGCCAGCAGTGAAGCCCAGGGGAGTGGCTACACCTTC
>.|.|TRBV10-3|TRBJ2-7
CAISESPETGFGEQYF
TGTGCCATCAGTGAGTCCCCGGAAACGGGGTTCGGCGAGCAGTACTTC
>TRBD2|.|TRBV18|TRBJ2-7
CASSPRGLAGLYEQYF
TGTGCCAGCTCACCACGCGGACTAGCGGGGCTATACGAGCAGTACTTC
>.|.|TRBV4-1|TRBJ1-3
CASSQYSKGSGNTIYF
TGCGCCAGCAGCCAATACTCGAAGGGGTCTGGAAACACCATATATTTT
>.|.|TRBV10-1|TRBJ2-4
CASSEGGAAKNIQYF
TGCGCCAGCAGTGAGGGGGGGGCGGCCAAAAACATTCAGTACTTC
>.|.|TRBV29-1|TRBJ1-4
CSAGEQEKLFF
TGCAGCGCTGGGGAACAGGAAAAACTGTTTTTT
>.|.|TRBV21-1|TRBJ2-5
CASSVGRRETQYF
TGTGCCAGCAGCGTTGGCCGCCGGGAGACCCAGTACTTC